These 21 T cell receptor beta chains came from one sample sequenced in a study of T cells after yellow fever vaccination. TCRdb analysed the 5' RACE reads with MiXCR anew, one entry per CDR3 protein. Here the sample spans approximately 110,000 distinct CDR3 sequences, 8.4% being singletons. This specimen was CD8+ T cells sorted from PBMCs, taken 45 days after the yellow fever booster vaccination. The source is a man younger than 40 who received the YFV17D yellow fever vaccine.

This clonotype was detected many times. The rearrangement links TRBV6-2 or TRBV6-3 to TRBJ2-1, with 10 bases aligning to TRBD2. Per germline, CDR1 MNHEY and CDR2 SVGEGT. V dropped 6 bases and J dropped 6; count of bases not matched to a gene: 8. The CDR3 runs to 15 residues. The CDR3 nucleotides read TGTGCCAGCAGGGAGACTAGCGGGCTACCCAATGAGCAGTTCTTC. Translation: CASRETSGLPNEQFF.

This chain connects TRBV7-2 to TRBJ2-3; D not resolved. The CDR3 length is 11 residues. The germline CDR1 and CDR2 sequences are SGHTA and FQGNSA. V was trimmed by 10 bases and J by 4 bases, leaving 9 bases between them. CDR3 in DNA: TGTGCCACCGGTATGGCAGATACGCAGTATTTT. Translation: CATGMADTQYF.

This clonotype showed up many times. The V gene is TRBV13, the J gene TRBJ2-1, with TRBD2 as a possible D gene (6 bases). The ends were cut back, 3 bases at V and 5 bases at J, with 14 bases in the middle. Germline CDR1 reads PRHDT; CDR2 reads FYEKMQ (reference sequence). CDR3 length: 15 residues. The CDR3 coding sequence is TGTGCCAGCAGCTTCGTAGTAGCGGCCCACAATGAGCAGTTCTTC. As protein: CASSFVVAAHNEQFF.

There are many counts of this clonotype. The V gene is TRBV29-1, the J gene TRBJ2-1, with a weak D call TRBD2 (6 bases). V lost 7 bases and J lost 2, with 21 bases in between. This CDR3 has 16 amino acids. The germline gives CDR1 SQVTM, CDR2 ANQGSEA. The DNA for the CDR3 is TGCAGCGCGGATGACACCGGGACTGGTCCCTACAATGAGCAGTTCTTC. This gives the protein CSADDTGTGPYNEQFF.

This clonotype was detected many times. The genes are TRBV20-1 and TRBJ2-2, with 14 nucleotides matching TRBD2. This CDR3 comprises 16 residues. Germline V CDR1 and CDR2: DFQATT, SNEGSKA (reference sequence). Germline trimming cut 6 bases from V and 6 bases from J; bases unmatched to any gene: 9. Here the CDR3 DNA reads TGCAGTGCCGAGACTAGCGGGAGGGCCCATTCCGGGGAGCTGTTTTTT. It is translated as CSAETSGRAHSGELFF.

This clonotype was picked up many times. J is TRBJ2-7 and V is TRBV2, with 8 nucleotides matching TRBD1. The germline CDR1 and CDR2 sequences are SNHLY and FYNNEI. J lost 0 bases, V lost 8 bases, and 3 bases had no gene match. This CDR3 comprises 13 residues. CDR3 in DNA: TGTGCCAGCGGGGGACAGGTCTCCTACGAGCAGTACTTC. Encoded protein: CASGGQVSYEQYF.

In this sample, this clonotype turned up many times. The genes are TRBV27 and TRBJ2-1, with 9 bases identical to TRBD2. J lost 1 base, V lost 3 bases, and 4 bases had no gene match. Germline V lookup: CDR1 MNHEY, CDR2 SMNVEV (reference sequence). The CDR3 length is 16 residues. The CDR3 DNA reads TGTGCCAGCAGTTTCCAGCGGGAGGTTTCCTACAATGAGCAGTTCTTC. It specifies CASSFQREVSYNEQFF.

The V call is TRBV11-2, the J call TRBJ1-5, with D unresolved. The CDR3 has 17 residues. V was cut by 5 bases and J by 1 base, with 18 bases left in between. Germline values: CDR1 SGHAT, CDR2 FQNNGV. The CDR3 sequence: CASSPADWERSNQPQHF. In nucleotides, the CDR3 is TGTGCCAGCAGCCCCGCCGACTGGGAACGGAGCAATCAGCCCCAGCATTTT.

Ten or more counts support this clonotype. The rearrangement joins TRBV20-1 to TRBJ1-2; the D gene is possibly TRBD1 (6 bases). Germline CDR1 DFQATT, CDR2 SNEGSKA (reference sequence). The CDR3 extends over 13 amino acids. Between the trimmed V and J ends, which lost 5 bases and 8 bases, there was a span of 18 bases. CDR3 in DNA: TGCAGTGCTGGGGGACACCTACCGCAGGGCTACACCTTC. Residues: CSAGGHLPQGYTF.

In its sample, this clonotype was seen many times. V is TRBV9 and J is TRBJ2-1; D gene uncertain. V lost 3 bases and J 7 bases, leaving 14 bases between the germline ends. This CDR3 is 14 amino acids long. Germline CDR1 and CDR2: SGDLS and YYNGEE. DNA for the CDR3: TGTGCCAGCAGCGCCCAAGATTCTAGGAATGAGCAGTTCTTC. Amino acid sequence: CASSAQDSRNEQFF.

As for this clonotype: A much larger clone differs by one base, so this may be a read error. J is TRBJ2-4 and V is TRBV20-1; D unresolved. The V gene's germline CDR1 is DFQATT and CDR2 SNEGSKA (reference sequence). Trimming took off 3 bases at V and 1 base at J, with 13 bases between the two ends. The CDR3 runs to 15 residues. CDR3 DNA sequence: TGCAGTGCTAGTCCTCAGCTGGTTGCCAAAAACATTCAGTACTTC. It specifies CSASPQLVAKNIQYF.

This clonotype showed up just once. The chain uses TRBV7-9 and TRBJ2-1; D not resolved. CDR3 size: 11 residues. Trimming left V 5 bases short and J 16 bases short, with 15 bases between. CDR1 and CDR2 (germline): SEHNR, FQNEAQ (reference sequence). The CDR3 is CASSPLGPAFF. For the CDR3, the DNA is TGTGCCAGCAGCCCTTTGGGCCCCGCCTTCTTC.

In its sample, this clonotype was seen a few times. This rearrangement joins TRBV14 to TRBJ2-1; 12 bases agree with TRBD2. The germline CDR1 and CDR2 sequences are SGHDN and FVKESK. The CDR3 has 16 amino acids. J gave up 7 bases and V 2 bases, and 6 bases lay outside the gene matches. The DNA for the CDR3 is TGTGCCAGCAGCCAAAAGACTAGCGGGAGTACGAATGAGCAGTTCTTC. This encodes CASSQKTSGSTNEQFF.

This clonotype was seen at least ten times. V is TRBV5-4 and J is TRBJ2-7; 7 nucleotides align to TRBD1. Losses at the gene ends were 4 bases for V and 4 bases for J; bases not matched to a gene: 8. This CDR3 has 14 amino acids. Germline-derived CDR1 and CDR2 are SGHNT and YYREEE (reference sequence). The CDR3 DNA follows: TGTGCCAGCAGCAGGGAACAGGGGAAATACGAGCAGTACTTC. It translates to CASSREQGKYEQYF. Combining the CDR3 with reference TRBV5-4 and TRBJ2-7 gives the whole variable domain ETGVTQSPTHLIKTRGQQVTLRCSSQSGHNTVSWYQQALGQGPQFIFQYYREEENGRGNFPPRFSGLQFPNYSSELNVNALELDDSALYLCASSREQGKYEQYFGPGTRLTVT.

On this clonotype itself: Just one base apart from a much larger clone, this may be a read error. The V gene is TRBV28, the J gene TRBJ2-7; D is uncertain. The germline V gene encodes CDR1 MDHEN and CDR2 SYDVKM. Trimming cost V 6 bases and J 7 bases, with 19 bases left between them. CDR3 length: 14 residues. CDR3 DNA sequence: TGTGCCAGCAGGCCCCTGAGACTGACCCTGGAGCAGTACTTC. Translation: CASRPLRLTLEQYF.

The CDR3 DNA reads TGTGCAAGTCGCTTACTCGCCAGGGGAGGGAAGGAAGCTTTCTTT. As protein: CASRLLARGGKEAFF. This rearrangement joins TRBV12-2 to TRBJ1-1. TRBV12-2 is described as a pseudogene. This CDR3 has 15 amino acids.

This clonotype was detected many times. The chain has TRBV15 and TRBJ2-3; D not certain. The CDR3 spans 15 residues. V lost 1 base to trimming and J lost 1 base, with 9 bases between them. Germline-derived CDR1 and CDR2 are LNHNV and YYDKDF (reference sequence). For the CDR3, the DNA is TGTGCCACCAGCAGAGCCGAGTATGGCACAGATACGCAGTATTTT. Protein: CATSRAEYGTDTQYF.

The V and J genes are TRBV6-5 and TRBJ2-3, with D possibly TRBD1 on 5 matching bases. This CDR3 is 17 amino acids long. V was shortened by 0 bases and J by 6 bases, with 19 bases between the two germline ends. The germline gives CDR1 MNHEY, CDR2 SVGAGI. CDR3 bases: TGTGCCAGCAGTTACTCGAGTGTGGGGCAGGGTGATGATACGCAGTATTTT. This translates into CASSYSSVGQGDDTQYF.

This clonotype was counted ten times or more. The chain employs TRBV9 and TRBJ2-1; 11 bases map to TRBD2. Germline CDR1 reads SGDLS; CDR2 reads YYNGEE. The ends lost 2 bases at V and 7 bases at J; junction bases unmatched: 8. The CDR3 covers 16 residues. CDR3 amino acids: CASSVSGLAGVNEQFF. The CDR3 DNA follows: TGTGCCAGCAGCGTGAGTGGACTAGCGGGTGTAAATGAGCAGTTCTTC.

This clonotype was counted ten times or more. The chain joins TRBV27 to TRBJ2-7; the D gene is possibly TRBD2 (6 bases). The CDR3 totals 13 residues. CDR1 MNHEY and CDR2 SMNVEV come from the germline V gene (reference sequence). Trimming took off 7 bases at V and 1 base at J, with 11 bases between the two ends. The CDR3 reads CASKWGDSYEQYF. The CDR3 DNA sequence: TGTGCCAGCAAGTGGGGGGATTCCTACGAGCAGTACTTC.

This clonotype has a count of ten or more. The chain links TRBV20-1 to TRBJ2-1; TRBD2 might be the D (6 bases). This CDR3 is built from 16 residues. Trimming cost V 0 bases and J 3 bases, with 15 bases left between them. Germline V gene lookup returns CDR1 DFQATT and CDR2 SNEGSKA (reference sequence). CDR3 loop: CSARDSGSGVYNEQFF. CDR3 sequence (DNA): TGCAGTGCTAGAGATTCAGGTAGCGGAGTCTACAATGAGCAGTTCTTC.